These 26 T cell receptor beta chains were all obtained from the same sample, sequenced in a study of blood T cell repertoires in COVID-19. Data came from immunoSEQ multiplex PCR; TCRdb stores just in-frame clones and leaves some out. The table has about 240,000 clones, approximately 85% seen once. Sequencing used peripheral blood. Source of these receptors: a man aged 50-60 years with acute or convalescent COVID-19.

The chain couples TRBV7-3 to TRBJ1-6; TRBD1 matches at 8 bases. The CDR3 sequence is 14 residues long. Germline V gene sequence: CDR1 SGHTA, CDR2 FQGTGA. The junction had 7 bases not matched to a gene; V was cut back by 5 bases and J by 10 bases. The DNA for the CDR3 is TGTGCCAGCAGCCGCGGACAGGGTTCATCACCCCTCCACTTT. Translated: CASSRGQGSSPLHF.

CDR3 coding DNA: TGCGCCAGCCGCAAAGGGACAGGGGACGGCGATGAAAAACTGTTTTTT. Residues: CASRKGTGDGDEKLFF. The chain links TRBV10-2 to TRBJ1-4, with 10 bases fitting TRBD1. CDR3 length equals 16 residues. V was clipped by 8 bases and J by 6 bases; unmatched bases: 12. CDR1 WSHSY and CDR2 SAAADI come from the germline V gene.

The rearrangement joins TRBV24-1 to TRBJ2-3; 7 nucleotides line up with TRBD2. In germline, CDR1 is KGHDR, CDR2 SFDVKD. Losses at the gene ends were 0 bases for V and 3 bases for J; bases not matched to a gene: 8. This CDR3 has 17 residues. The CDR3 DNA follows: TGTGCCACCAGTGATTTGGAGGCAAGGGGAGGGACAGATACGCAGTATTTT. This encodes CATSDLEARGGTDTQYF.

As for this clone: A read error may account for a junction end that differs from germline. The chain has TRBV7-7 and TRBJ1-4, with a possible D match to TRBD1 (5 bases). Germline V gene data show CDR1 as SSHAT and CDR2 as FNYEAQ (reference sequence). This CDR3 is built from 13 residues. The CDR3 is CASSLGAGEKLFF. In DNA form, the CDR3 reads TGTGCTAGCAGCTTAGGGGCGGGGGAAAAACTGTTTTTT.

The V and J genes are TRBV13 and TRBJ2-3; possibly TRBD2 for D (6 bases). Per the germline V gene, CDR1 is PRHDT and CDR2 is FYEKMQ (reference sequence). V lost 1 base to trimming and J lost 0 bases, with 11 bases between them. This CDR3 has 16 residues. CDR3 region: CASSLAGLESTDTQYF. As DNA, the CDR3 is TGTGCCAGCAGCTTAGCGGGACTGGAAAGCACAGATACGCAGTATTTT.

The table lists this clone with a few counts. The CDR3 DNA follows: TGTGCCAGCAGCCAGACAGGGAGTCAAGAGACCCAGTACTTC. This codes for CASSQTGSQETQYF. This sequence joins TRBV5-6 and TRBJ2-5; 7 nucleotides line up with TRBD1. The CDR3 length is 14 residues. Germline-derived CDR1 and CDR2 are SGHDT and YYEEEE. The junction had 5 bases not matched to a gene; V was cut back by 4 bases and J by 2 bases.

This chain links TRBV13 with TRBJ1-1, with 7 nucleotides matching TRBD1. With 0 bases clipped from V and 1 base from J, the junction kept 5 bases outside the gene matches. The CDR3 is made up of 16 amino acids. Germline V lookup: CDR1 PRHDT, CDR2 FYEKMQ (reference sequence). The CDR3 nucleotides are TGTGCCAGCAGCTTAGGAGGGGGCAGAGCGAACACTGAAGCTTTCTTT. Its protein product is CASSLGGGRANTEAFF.

As concerns this clone: One junction end does not reproduce the germline sequence, and a read error may be involved. The rearrangement links TRBV7-7 to TRBJ2-2, with 8 bases lining up with TRBD2. The CDR3 covers 14 residues. Germline lookup yields CDR1 SSHAT and CDR2 FNYEAQ (reference sequence). The CDR3 sequence is CASSSGGGAGELFF. CDR3 bases: TGTGCTAGCAGCTCGGGAGGGGGTGCCGGGGAGCTGTTTTTT.

V usage is TRBV18 and J usage is TRBJ1-1; D remains unclear. The CDR3 contains 13 residues. The V end lost 2 bases, the J end lost 5 bases, and 9 bases lay between the germline ends. Germline V gives CDR1 KGHSH, CDR2 LQKENI. The CDR3 loop reads CASSPEEVTEAFF. The CDR3 nucleotides are TGTGCCAGCTCACCAGAAGAGGTGACTGAAGCTTTCTTT. Full variable domain (missing parts from reference TRBV18 and TRBJ1-1): NAGVMQNPRHLVRRRGQEARLRCSPMKGHSHVYWYRQLPEEGLKFMVYLQKENIIDESGMPKERFSAEFPKEGPSILRIQQVVRGDSAAYFCASSPEEVTEAFFGQGTRLTVV.

The J gene is TRBJ1-3, the V gene TRBV28, with D unresolved. This CDR3 is 14 amino acids long. Germline values: CDR1 MDHEN, CDR2 SYDVKM. Trimming removed 1 base from V and 4 bases from J, with 8 bases in between. In nucleotides, the CDR3 is TGTGCCAGCAGTTTATCCAGTTCGGGAAACACCATATATTTT. Residues: CASSLSSSGNTIYF. Variable domain in full (rest from reference TRBV28 and TRBJ1-3): DVKVTQSSRYLVKRTGEKVFLECVQDMDHENMFWYRQDPGLGLRLIYFSYDVKMKEKGDIPEGYSVSREKKERFSLILESASTNQTSMYLCASSLSSSGNTIYFGEGSWLTVV.

The V and J genes are TRBV6-5 and TRBJ1-1, with D perhaps TRBD1 (5 bases). V was trimmed by 6 bases and J by 5 bases, leaving 16 bases between them. Germline V gene sequence: CDR1 MNHEY, CDR2 SVGAGI. CDR3 size: 14 residues. CDR3 sequence reads: CASSFVGGGTEAFF. The DNA of the CDR3 is TGTGCCAGCAGCTTCGTCGGGGGAGGTACTGAAGCTTTCTTT.

In DNA form, the CDR3 reads TGCGCCAGCAGCCAAGGCGCTTCGGGACAGGGGAACTACGAGCAGTACTTC. Its translation is CASSQGASGQGNYEQYF. The chain combines TRBV4-1 with TRBJ2-7; TRBD1 matches at 10 bases. The CDR3 totals 17 residues. CDR1 and CDR2 from the germline V gene are MGHRA and YSYEKL. The J segment lost 3 bases and the V segment lost 1 base, leaving 9 bases of the junction unmatched.

This clone was counted once. The rearrangement uses TRBV6-5 and TRBJ1-3; D is perhaps TRBD1 (5 bases). Germline V gene lookup returns CDR1 MNHEY and CDR2 SVGAGI. CDR3 size: 14 residues. Trimming shortened V by 5 bases and J by 3 bases, and 11 bases separated the two germline ends. CDR3 sequence reads: CASSMHRNGNTIYF. In nucleotides, the CDR3 is TGTGCCAGCAGTATGCACAGGAATGGAAACACCATATATTTT.

This chain connects TRBV29-1 to TRBJ2-7, with D tentatively TRBD1 (5 bases). CDR1 SQVTM and CDR2 ANQGSEA come from the germline V gene. Trimming shortened V by 4 bases and J by 0 bases, and 10 bases separated the two germline ends. The CDR3 is made up of 13 amino acids. CDR3 sequence reads: CSVVRQGSYEQYF. The CDR3 region has the DNA TGCAGCGTTGTAAGGCAGGGCTCCTACGAGCAGTACTTC.

V gene TRBV7-9 combines with J gene TRBJ1-4; possibly TRBD1 for D (6 bases). Looked up from germline, CDR1 is SEHNR and CDR2 is FQNEAQ (reference sequence). V was clipped by 5 bases and J by 8 bases, with 15 bases between them. CDR3 length: 14 residues. The chain's CDR3 is CASSLPRGAEKLFF. DNA of the CDR3: TGTGCCAGCAGCCTTCCACGGGGGGCGGAAAAACTGTTTTTT.

The J gene is TRBJ2-1, the V gene TRBV6-2 or TRBV6-3; 8 bases line up with TRBD2. With V trimmed by 6 bases and J by 13 bases, 8 bases remained unmatched. CDR3 length: 12 amino acids. CDR1 MNHEY and CDR2 SVGEGT come from the germline V gene. The CDR3 spells CASSGPGLGQFF. The CDR3 DNA is TGTGCCAGCAGCGGACCGGGACTAGGACAGTTCTTC.

This chain uses TRBV6-5 with TRBJ1-2; 12 nucleotides line up with TRBD1. Germline V gene data show CDR1 as MNHEY and CDR2 as SVGAGI. V was clipped by 6 bases and J by 6 bases; unmatched bases: 2. The CDR3 sequence is 13 residues long. The CDR3 spells CASRGQGADGYTF. CDR3 DNA: TGTGCCAGCAGGGGACAGGGGGCAGATGGCTACACCTTC.

Only a few counts were recorded for this clone. The chain carries TRBV6-5 and TRBJ1-2; D gene ambiguous. With 2 bases removed from V and 2 bases from J, the gap between germline ends came to 12 bases. This CDR3 is 15 amino acids long. CDR1 MNHEY and CDR2 SVGAGI come from the germline V gene. Here the CDR3 DNA reads TGTGCCAGCAGTTACGATGGCAGGCCAAACTATGGCTACACCTTC. This sequence encodes CASSYDGRPNYGYTF.

The chain links TRBV9 to TRBJ1-5; D is possibly TRBD1 (6 bases). V lost 4 bases to trimming and J lost 4 bases, with 15 bases between them. This CDR3 is built from 15 residues. CDR1 and CDR2 from the germline V gene are SGDLS and YYNGEE. The DNA of the CDR3 is TGTGCCAGCAGCCTATATCCGGGACAAAATCAGCCCCAGCATTTT. Its translation is CASSLYPGQNQPQHF.

J is TRBJ1-6 and V is TRBV5-6, with 12 bases fitting TRBD1. Germline V gives CDR1 SGHDT, CDR2 YYEEEE. This CDR3 region has 14 residues. V shed 5 bases and J 15 bases; nucleotides not matched to a gene: 9. CDR3 DNA sequence: TGTGCCAGCAGTCCCGGGACAGGGGGCCGGCTCCTCCACTTT. Translated: CASSPGTGGRLLHF.

This chain links TRBV27 with TRBJ1-2; D perhaps matches TRBD1 (5 bases). Trimming cost V 0 bases and J 8 bases, with 16 bases left between them. This CDR3 is built from 15 residues. Germline V gene lookup returns CDR1 MNHEY and CDR2 SMNVEV (reference sequence). The CDR3 DNA follows: TGTGCCAGCAGTTTATCGGGTGGAATTGGGGGGGGCTACACCTTC. Encoded protein: CASSLSGGIGGGYTF.

The rearrangement joins TRBV9 to TRBJ1-6; TRBD1 is a possible D gene (5 bases). Germline CDR1 reads SGDLS; CDR2 reads YYNGEE. The V gene lost 0 bases and the J gene lost 10 bases, with 11 bases spanning the gap. This CDR3 is 14 amino acids long. CDR3 DNA: TGTGCCAGCAGCGTAGGGAGGGGTGGGTCACCCCTCCACTTT. This sequence encodes CASSVGRGGSPLHF.

This clone was picked up a small number of times. This sequence joins TRBV6-1 and TRBJ2-7; the D gene is possibly TRBD1 (6 bases). V was cut by 0 bases and J by 3 bases, with 9 bases left in between. The CDR3 is 14 amino acids. Germline CDR1 and CDR2: MNHNS and SASEGT. CDR3 in amino acids: CASSEARRGYEQYF. DNA of the CDR3: TGTGCCAGCAGTGAAGCGCGCAGGGGCTACGAGCAGTACTTC.

This clone was seen a single time. The chain couples TRBV18 to TRBJ1-6; TRBD1 is a possible D gene (6 bases). There are 14 residues in the CDR3. CDR1 and CDR2 from the germline V gene are KGHSH and LQKENI. V shed 4 bases and J shed 5 bases, with 9 bases lying between them. The chain's CDR3 is CASSRSGDNSPLHF. CDR3 sequence (DNA): TGTGCCAGCTCACGGTCAGGGGATAATTCACCCCTCCACTTT.

This clone was counted a few times. The genes are TRBV5-1 and TRBJ2-6, with D perhaps TRBD1 (6 bases). Trimming removed 0 bases at V and 0 bases at J, with 16 bases between. Germline V gene sequence: CDR1 SGHRS, CDR2 YFSETQ. The CDR3 sequence is 19 residues long. CDR3 DNA: TGCGCCAGCAGCTTGGAGCCCAGGGGCCCCCTCTCTGGGGCCAACGTCCTGACTTTC. Residues: CASSLEPRGPLSGANVLTF.

The V and J genes are TRBV9 and TRBJ2-1; D not resolved. V lost 4 bases, J lost 0 bases, and 8 bases lay in between. Germline assignment: CDR1 SGDLS and CDR2 YYNGEE. This CDR3 is 14 amino acids long. CDR3 DNA sequence: TGTGCCAGCAGCCCATACATCTCCTACAATGAGCAGTTCTTC. Encoded protein: CASSPYISYNEQFF.